These T cell receptor beta chains were read from a single sample in a study of blood T cells in healthy people across ages. Using its own MiXCR run on the 5' RACE reads, TCRdb lists one record per CDR3 protein. The top ten hold 3% to 4% of the sample, which has more than 450,000 distinct CDR3 sequences, 25% to 35% seen once. These data also featured in a second study, about T cells of mothers and their children.

Sequenced sample: blood. These receptors all come from a boy aged 2 to 10 in good health. Both conserved end residues are part of each CDR3. Clone sizes are given selectively: once, few, many, or a class where the clone is expanded.

TRBV10-3	.	.	CAISERTYEQYF
TRBV6-9	.	TRBJ2-2	CASSYLRGGYAGELFF
TRBV6-1	.	TRBJ2-2	CASSVPGYHTGELFF
TRBV20-1	few	TRBJ1-2	CSGGRGSDGYTF
TRBV4-3	few	.	CASSFSGGGNNEQFF
TRBV7-8	.	TRBJ2-6	CASSLAFGRAISGANVLTF
TRBV10-3	few	TRBJ1-2	CAISEWDGNYGYTF
TRBV5-1	many	TRBJ2-1	CASTTSGSNEQFF
TRBV7-2	.	TRBJ2-2	CASSLTKTSGRGTGELFF
TRBV9	.	.	CASSARESEGEISYEQYF
TRBV29-1	.	TRBJ2-7	CSVEDGAQDRGVSYEQYF
TRBV12-5	.	TRBJ2-1	CASGFLRTQKRQTYNEQFF
TRBV6-5	few	TRBJ2-2	CASSRVDTGELFF
TRBV7-9	.	TRBJ2-7	CASSWDRAHPYEQYF
TRBV25-1	few	TRBJ1-4	CASRATGRTNEKLFF
TRBV4-3	.	TRBJ2-2	CASSQGDIGGELFF
TRBV6-6	.	TRBJ2-1	CASSHAGGASYNEQFF
TRBV3-1	.	TRBJ2-3	CASSQDGRRGTDTQYF
TRBV12-3/TRBV12-4	.	TRBJ2-1	CASSLGHNEQFF
TRBV9	.	TRBJ2-5	CASSPDPSQETQYF
TRBV15	.	TRBJ2-5	CATSRGGLAGTQETQYF
TRBV10-3	few	TRBJ2-5	CAISEEERGEGAETQYF
TRBV4-3	many	TRBJ2-7	CASSQLTSGSWEQYF
TRBV6-5	few	TRBJ2-1	CASRGARASYNEQFF
TRBV5-5	.	TRBJ2-3	CASSLAGVYGTDTQYF
TRBV2	.	TRBJ2-7	CASSGGGIYEQYF
TRBV2	many	TRBJ1-1	CASSARKTEAFF
TRBV3-1	few	TRBJ1-1	CASSRGQGASEAFF
TRBV7-2	.	.	CASSLVALSSYEQYF
TRBV12-3/TRBV12-4	.	TRBJ2-1	CASSPVLAGGATYNEQFF
TRBV25-1	once	TRBJ2-1	CASSEAGAKEQFF